Listed below are T cell receptor beta chains from one sample, sequenced in a study of beta chain features in type 1 diabetes. Repertoires were generated with immunoSEQ multiplex PCR, while TCRdb's copy carries only in-frame clones and drops some. The data show a few hundred thousand clones, with 10% to 15% seen just once and about 0.01% held by the top ten. Specimen: naive CD4+ T cells from blood. The receptor set was obtained from a woman between 18 and 29 years old with type 1 diabetes. Each CDR3 is given with its conserved first and last residue. The D gene is left open where the match is weak. The size entry is marked missing in some rows and otherwise reads once, few, many or a size class.

TRBJ2-5 . TRBV9 few TGTGCCAGCAGCGTAAGGATTGGGACTGGAGAGACCCAGTACTTC CASSVRIGTGETQYF
TRBJ2-7 TRBD1 TRBV5-4 few TGTGCCAGCAGCTTGCAGGGGGCGGTCCACGAGCAGTACTTC CASSLQGAVHEQYF
TRBJ1-2 . TRBV4-2 . TGTGCCAGCAGCCATAATGACAGGAACTATGGCTACACCTTC CASSHNDRNYGYTF
TRBJ2-1 . TRBV30 . TGTGCCTGGAGTGTGTCAGGACTGGCTTCTAATGAGCAGTTCTTC CAWSVSGLASNEQFF
TRBJ2-5 . TRBV4-2 few TGTGCCAGCAGCCAGGGGCCTCTGGGAGAGACCCAGTACTTC CASSQGPLGETQYF
TRBJ1-2 TRBD1 TRBV9 few TGTGCCAGCAGCCCCGGACAGGGGGACTATGGCTACACCTTC CASSPGQGDYGYTF
TRBJ2-7 . TRBV5-4 . TGTGCCAGCAGCAGAGGACAGACCTACGAGCAGTACTTC CASSRGQTYEQYF
TRBJ2-1 TRBD1 TRBV18 . TGTGCCAGCTCACCCCAACAGCCGGGACAGGGGGACAATGAGCAGTTCTTC CASSPQQPGQGDNEQFF
TRBJ1-5 TRBD1 TRBV7-6 . TGTGCCAGCAGCTTAGGGACAGGGAGACAGCCCCAGCATTTT CASSLGTGRQPQHF
TRBJ1-1 . TRBV9 . TGTGCCAGCAGCGTAGTTATGAACACTGAAGCTTTCTTT CASSVVMNTEAFF
TRBJ2-7 TRBD1 TRBV5-1 . TGCGCCAGCAGCTTCGAGGGGGCACGCTACGAGCAGTACTTC CASSFEGARYEQYF
TRBJ2-7 . TRBV19 . TGTGCCAGTAGTATAGGTCAGAACGAGCAGTACTTC CASSIGQNEQYF
TRBJ2-7 . TRBV9 few TGTGCCAGCAGCGCTACGGGTGGGAGCCCACACGAGCAGTACTTC CASSATGGSPHEQYF
TRBJ2-7 . TRBV30 . TGTGCCTGGACCCCAGGCAGAAGGATTCCGTACGAGCAGTACTTC CAWTPGRRIPYEQYF
TRBJ2-7 . TRBV6-6 few TGTGCCAGCAGTGACCCTTCCAGGAACTCCTACGAGCAGTACTTC CASSDPSRNSYEQYF
TRBJ1-2 . TRBV18 few TGTGCCAGCTCACCACTGGCGGATGCCTCTCCCTATGGCTACACCTTC CASSPLADASPYGYTF